This T cell receptor beta chain derives from a study of human T cells and chemical hapten exposure. Time point defined: patch test 3, about 24 weeks after DPC sensitization. Treatment specified: therapeutic diphenylcyclopropenone sensitization with weekly scalp DPC. Each donor was an alopecia patient between 18 and 70 years of age who qualified for DPC. V lost 2 bases and J lost 5; bases outside the gene matches: 4. The germline CDR1 and CDR2 sequences are MNHEY and SVGEGT. The CDR3 runs 14 residues. Each CDR3 protein gets one entry after TCRdb re-called the RACE reads with MiXCR. Among about 160,000 distinct CDR3 sequences, about a quarter were seen once, and the ten largest hold 2.1%.

This rearrangement joins TRBV6-2 or TRBV6-3 to TRBJ2-3; 7 bases map to TRBD1. The clonotype was recovered from a woman aged 18 to 35 with alopecia areata. Some clones in this sample may be carry-over from other donors' samples. The sample in question was whole blood, obtained in connection with sensitization to the hapten diphenylcyclopropenone (DPC). CDR3 sequence: CASSYRQGVDTQYF. The CDR3 region has the DNA TGTGCCAGCAGTTACCGACAGGGAGTAGATACGCAGTATTTT.